The 26 T cell receptor beta chains in this list originate from one sample, sequenced in a study of blood T cells in healthy people across ages. It was with a sample-barcoded 5' primer and a J-beta primer mix that a second PCR of about 6 to 12 cycles was run. TCRdb re-called the 5' RACE reads with MiXCR, one entry per CDR3 protein. The repertoire holds roughly 1,500,000 distinct CDR3 sequences, with roughly 40% as singletons. Sequenced sample: blood. Receptors were obtained from a woman aged 18-35 years in good health.

This chain links TRBV28 with TRBJ1-1; D is possibly TRBD1 (6 bases). The CDR3 sequence is 15 residues long. Germline CDR1 reads MDHEN; CDR2 reads SYDVKM. Trimming shortened V by 4 bases and J by 1 base, and 13 bases separated the two germline ends. The CDR3 nucleotides are TGTGCCAGCAGTTCCCCGGGACACCAGAACACTGAAGCTTTCTTT. This encodes CASSSPGHQNTEAFF.

This chain joins TRBV28 and TRBJ1-2; D gene ambiguous. V was shortened by 2 bases and J by 2 bases, with 9 bases between the two germline ends. The CDR3 runs to 14 residues. The V gene's germline CDR1 is MDHEN and CDR2 SYDVKM. The CDR3 region has the DNA TGTGCCAGCAGTTTAATTGTCAGAAACTATGGCTACACCTTC. As protein: CASSLIVRNYGYTF.

V usage is TRBV21-1 and J usage is TRBJ2-4; whether TRBD2, the table's D call, matches the DNA was not checked. TRBV21-1 is a documented pseudogene. This CDR3 spans 20 amino acids. CDR3 sequence reads: CASSIPYPGTSGRIRNIQYF. CDR3 sequence (DNA): TGTGCCAGCAGCATTCCCTACCCCGGGACTAGCGGGAGGATACGAAACATTCAGTACTTC.

The rearrangement links TRBV20-1 to TRBJ2-1; 9 bases fit TRBD2. The J segment lost 5 bases and the V segment lost 6 bases, leaving 11 bases of the junction unmatched. CDR3 length: 15 residues. Germline V lookup: CDR1 DFQATT, CDR2 SNEGSKA (reference sequence). The CDR3 reads CSAFGAGLANNEQFF. CDR3 coding DNA: TGCAGTGCCTTCGGAGCGGGACTAGCTAACAATGAGCAGTTCTTC.

This clonotype has a handful of counts. The chain joins TRBV5-6 to TRBJ2-7, with D perhaps assigned TRBD1 or TRBD2 (5 bases each). Germline V lookup: CDR1 SGHDT, CDR2 YYEEEE. CDR3 length: 16 amino acids. V was cut by 0 bases and J by 7 bases, with 20 bases left in between. The CDR3 here is CASSLAGQGSYNEQYF. The CDR3 DNA is TGTGCCAGCAGCTTGGCGGGGCAGGGAAGCTACAATGAGCAGTACTTC. The full variable domain, in which reference TRBV5-6 and TRBJ2-7 provide the parts outside the CDR3, is DAGVTQSPTHLIKTRGQQVTLRCSPKSGHDTVSWYQQALGQGPQFIFQYYEEEERQRGNFPDRFSGHQFPNYSSELNVNALLLGDSALYLCASSLAGQGSYNEQYFGPGTRLTVT.

This chain links TRBV7-8 with TRBJ2-5, with unresolved D. The J call may be incorrect, as the DNA end agrees better with TRBJ2-7. Germline loops: CDR1 SGHVS, CDR2 FQNEAQ. The CDR3 has 14 residues. The CDR3 DNA reads TGTGCCAGCAGCCCCATAATAGTAGGCGGCGAGCAGTACTTC. Its translation: CASSPIIVGGEQYF.

CDR3: CASLAGDTQYF. The CDR3 bases are TGCGCCAGCCTGGCGGGAGATACGCAGTATTTT. The chain is built from TRBV10-2 and TRBJ2-3; a weak D match, TRBD2 (5 bases). This CDR3 is 11 amino acids long. Germline loops: CDR1 WSHSY, CDR2 SAAADI. The V gene lost 8 bases and the J gene lost 5 bases, with 8 bases spanning the gap.

This sequence joins TRBV20-1 and TRBJ2-7; 7 bases line up with TRBD2. The CDR3 length is 15 residues. Trimming took 4 bases from V and 0 from J; bases not matched to a gene: 9. Germline lookup yields CDR1 DFQATT and CDR2 SNEGSKA (reference sequence). This CDR3 reads CSAIDERGTSYEQYF. The CDR3 DNA sequence: TGCAGTGCTATCGATGAGCGGGGTACCTCCTACGAGCAGTACTTC.

CDR3 sequence (DNA): TGTGCCAGCAGCTTAGTACAGGTTGAAGCTTTCTTT. The encoded protein is CASSLVQVEAFF. This chain connects TRBV7-2 to TRBJ1-1, with TRBD1 as a possible D gene (5 bases). Germline loops: CDR1 SGHTA, CDR2 FQGNSA. This CDR3 is 12 amino acids long. The V end was cut by 1 base, the J end by 7 bases, with 7 bases between.

The table lists this clonotype with a few counts. This CDR3 reads CASSYGPGSAYEQYF. Written as DNA, the CDR3 is TGTGCCAGCAGCTACGGTCCCGGATCTGCCTACGAGCAGTACTTC. The genes are TRBV9 and TRBJ2-7, with D uncertain. V lost 4 bases, J lost 2 bases, and 16 bases lay in between. Germline V gene data show CDR1 as SGDLS and CDR2 as YYNGEE. The CDR3 sequence is 15 residues long.

J is TRBJ2-1 and V is TRBV20-1; 8 nucleotides align to TRBD2. The V and J ends lost 6 bases and 6 bases, in that order; junction bases with no gene match: 7. Germline CDR1 and CDR2: DFQATT and SNEGSKA (reference sequence). The CDR3 totals 13 residues. CDR3 nucleotides: TGCAGTGCCTCGACTAGCGAAGGCAATGAGCAGTTCTTC. The encoded protein is CSASTSEGNEQFF.

The sample holds a few counts of this clonotype. This rearrangement joins TRBV9 to TRBJ2-3; no clear D gene. This CDR3 spans 13 amino acids. Germline loops: CDR1 SGDLS, CDR2 YYNGEE. V lost 0 bases and J 2 bases, leaving 4 bases between the germline ends. Here the CDR3 DNA reads TGTGCCAGCAGCGTAGATGTCACAGATACGCAGTATTTT. This translates into CASSVDVTDTQYF. Using reference TRBV9 and TRBJ2-3 for the parts outside the CDR3, the full variable domain is DSGVTQTPKHLITATGQRVTLRCSPRSGDLSVYWYQQSLDQGLQFLIQYYNGEERAKGNILERFSAQQFPDLHSELNLSSLELGDSALYFCASSVDVTDTQYFGPGTRLTVL.

This clonotype appeared a single time. J is TRBJ1-3 and V is TRBV28; no clear D gene. CDR3 size: 16 residues. V lost 8 bases and J lost 0, with 17 bases in between. CDR1 is MDHEN, CDR2 SYDVKM, per germline. This CDR3 reads CASPRQWESSGNTIYF. DNA for the CDR3: TGTGCCAGCCCCCGGCAGTGGGAGAGCTCTGGAAACACCATATATTTT. Full variable domain (outside the CDR3, taken from reference TRBV28 and TRBJ1-3): DVKVTQSSRYLVKRTGEKVFLECVQDMDHENMFWYRQDPGLGLRLIYFSYDVKMKEKGDIPEGYSVSREKKERFSLILESASTNQTSMYLCASPRQWESSGNTIYFGEGSWLTVV.

The chain carries TRBV11-2 and TRBJ1-5; D gene uncertain. The CDR3 has 13 residues. V lost 5 bases, J lost 5 bases, and 10 bases lay in between. CDR1 SGHAT and CDR2 FQNNGV come from the germline V gene. The CDR3: CASSEQTDQPQHF. The CDR3 DNA is TGTGCCAGCAGCGAGCAGACTGATCAGCCCCAGCATTTT.

CDR3 bases: TGTGCCAGCAGTTTATACGCCGGGACTAGCGGGAAAAATGAGCAGTTCTTC. This encodes CASSLYAGTSGKNEQFF. V is TRBV27 and J is TRBJ2-1, with TRBD2 matching over 13 bases. Germline V gives CDR1 MNHEY, CDR2 SMNVEV (reference sequence). The CDR3 consists of 17 residues. The V and J ends lost 1 base and 7 bases, in that order; junction bases with no gene match: 7.

Only a few counts were recorded for this clonotype. This rearrangement joins TRBV11-2 to TRBJ2-7; TRBD1 agrees at 8 bases. Looked up from germline, CDR1 is SGHAT and CDR2 is FQNNGV. V lost 5 bases and J lost 3; bases outside the gene matches: 9. This CDR3 is built from 15 residues. CDR3 sequence: CASSIGTGLVYEQYF. The CDR3 coding sequence is TGTGCCAGCAGCATCGGGACAGGTCTTGTCTACGAGCAGTACTTC.

About this clonotype itself: One junction end does not reproduce the germline sequence, and a read error may be involved. The J gene is TRBJ2-7, the V gene TRBV12-3 or TRBV12-4; D is perhaps TRBD1 (6 bases). The CDR3 length is 13 residues. CDR3 residues: CAGSPGRGYEQYF. The CDR3 region has the DNA TGTGCCGGCAGCCCAGGAAGGGGGTACGAGCAGTACTTC.

The chain employs TRBV30 and TRBJ2-6, with 8 bases fitting TRBD1. CDR3 length equals 18 residues. V lost 0 bases, J lost 1 base, and 8 bases stayed unmatched. Per germline, CDR1 GTSNPN and CDR2 SVGIG (reference sequence). CDR3 region: CAWSVPGQGPSGANVLTF. Written as DNA, the CDR3 is TGTGCCTGGAGTGTACCAGGACAGGGACCTTCTGGGGCCAACGTCCTGACTTTC.

This clonotype appeared a few times. This chain connects TRBV12-3 or TRBV12-4 to TRBJ2-7; possibly TRBD1 or TRBD2 for D (6 bases each). The V gene lost 6 bases and the J gene lost 7 bases, with 19 bases spanning the gap. The CDR3 spans 14 residues. In DNA form, the CDR3 reads TGTGCCAGCAGCAAAGGGGGGACACTTTTAGAGCAGTACTTC. Its protein is CASSKGGTLLEQYF.

This chain links TRBV20-1 with TRBJ1-4, with 11 bases that match TRBD1. The CDR3 consists of 16 residues. The germline V gene encodes CDR1 DFQATT and CDR2 SNEGSKA (reference sequence). V dropped 6 bases and J dropped 3; count of bases not matched to a gene: 9. The CDR3 sequence is CSALPPGQGANEKLFF. The CDR3 DNA follows: TGCAGTGCGCTCCCCCCGGGACAGGGGGCTAATGAAAAACTGTTTTTT.

This clonotype was seen a few times. The chain has TRBV3-1 and TRBJ2-3; the D call may be TRBD1 or TRBD2 (5 bases each). The CDR3 has 17 residues. Germline values: CDR1 LGHDT, CDR2 YNNKEL (reference sequence). The V end was cut by 0 bases, the J end by 3 bases, with 16 bases between. The DNA of the CDR3 is TGTGCCAGCAGCCAAGACCCCGGGACCCTGGGAACAGATACGCAGTATTTT. Translating gives CASSQDPGTLGTDTQYF.

This clonotype has more than one count but fewer than ten. This chain joins TRBV6-2 or TRBV6-3 and TRBJ2-4; the D call may be TRBD1 or TRBD2 (6 bases each). CDR1 MNHEY and CDR2 SVGEGT come from the germline V gene. V lost 7 bases and J 7 bases, leaving 14 bases between the germline ends. The CDR3 has 13 amino acids. CDR3 sequence: CASKRGAGNIQYF. In DNA, the CDR3 is TGTGCCAGCAAAAGGGGGGCTGGGAACATTCAGTACTTC.

This clonotype appeared a few times. This rearrangement joins TRBV5-1 to TRBJ1-2, with D unresolved. The germline CDR1 and CDR2 sequences are SGHRS and YFSETQ. The CDR3 is made up of 14 amino acids. V dropped 0 bases and J dropped 8 bases, with 14 bases sitting between them. CDR3 nucleotides: TGCGCCAGCAGCTTGGGGGAAATTATGGAAGGCTACACCTTC. It translates to CASSLGEIMEGYTF. The full variable domain, completed using reference TRBV5-1 and TRBJ1-2, is KAGVTQTPRYLIKTRGQQVTLSCSPISGHRSVSWYQQTPGQGLQFLFEYFSETQRNKGNFPGRFSGRQFSNSRSEMNVSTLELGDSALYLCASSLGEIMEGYTFGSGTRLTVV.

This chain joins TRBV10-3 and TRBJ2-7, with 7 bases that match TRBD2. The CDR3 runs to 15 residues. Germline V gene lookup returns CDR1 ENHRY and CDR2 SYGVKD. J lost 3 bases, V lost 1 base, and 6 bases had no gene match. CDR3 in amino acids: CAISELASGYYEQYF. The DNA for the CDR3 is TGTGCCATCAGTGAGTTAGCTAGCGGATACTACGAGCAGTACTTC.

This chain joins TRBV18 and TRBJ1-1; D remains ambiguous. V dropped 3 bases and J dropped 3 bases, with 11 bases sitting between them. The V gene's germline CDR1 is KGHSH and CDR2 LQKENI. CDR3 length: 14 amino acids. This chain's CDR3 is CASSPTIDHTEAFF. The CDR3, as DNA: TGTGCCAGCTCACCGACGATCGACCACACTGAAGCTTTCTTT.

Here the CDR3 DNA reads TGCAGCGTTGAACTGGGCTACCAAGAGACCCAGTTCTTC. Residues: CSVELGYQETQFF. This chain uses TRBV29-1 with TRBJ2-1; D gene uncertain. This CDR3 is built from 13 residues. Germline V gives CDR1 SQVTM, CDR2 ANQGSEA. Trimming took 2 bases from V and 13 from J, leaving 18 bases between them.